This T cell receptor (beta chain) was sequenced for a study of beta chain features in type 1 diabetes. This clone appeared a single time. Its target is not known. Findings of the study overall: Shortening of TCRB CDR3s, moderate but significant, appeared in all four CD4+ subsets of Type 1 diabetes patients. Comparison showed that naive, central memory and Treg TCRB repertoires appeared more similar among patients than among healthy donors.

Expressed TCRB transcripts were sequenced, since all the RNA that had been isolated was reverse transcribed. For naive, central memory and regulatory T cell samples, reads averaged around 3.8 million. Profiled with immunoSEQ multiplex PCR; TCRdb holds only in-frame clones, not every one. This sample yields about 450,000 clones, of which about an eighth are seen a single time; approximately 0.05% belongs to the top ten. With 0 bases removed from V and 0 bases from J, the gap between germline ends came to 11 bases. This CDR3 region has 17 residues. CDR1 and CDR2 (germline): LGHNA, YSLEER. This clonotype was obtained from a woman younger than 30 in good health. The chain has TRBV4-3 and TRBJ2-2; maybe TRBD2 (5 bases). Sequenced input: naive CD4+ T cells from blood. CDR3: CASSQDRSGANTGELFF. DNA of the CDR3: TGCGCCAGCAGCCAAGATCGGAGCGGCGCGAACACCGGGGAGCTGTTTTTT.